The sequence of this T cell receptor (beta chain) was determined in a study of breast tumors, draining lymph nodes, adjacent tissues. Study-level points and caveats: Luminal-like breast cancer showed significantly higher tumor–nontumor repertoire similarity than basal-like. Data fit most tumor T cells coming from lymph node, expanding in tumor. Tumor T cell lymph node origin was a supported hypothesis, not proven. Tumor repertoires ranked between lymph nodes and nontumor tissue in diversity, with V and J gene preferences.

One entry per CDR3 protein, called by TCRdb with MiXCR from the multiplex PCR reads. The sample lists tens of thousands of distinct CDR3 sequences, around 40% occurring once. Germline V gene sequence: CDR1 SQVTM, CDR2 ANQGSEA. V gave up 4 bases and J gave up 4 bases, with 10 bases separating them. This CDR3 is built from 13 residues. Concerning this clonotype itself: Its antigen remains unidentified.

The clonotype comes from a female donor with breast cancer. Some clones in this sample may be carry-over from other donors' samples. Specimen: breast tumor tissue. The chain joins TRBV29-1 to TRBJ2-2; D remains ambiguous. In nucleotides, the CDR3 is TGCAGCGTTGGGTTGCAGGCCACCGGGGAGCTGTTTTTT. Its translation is CSVGLQATGELFF.